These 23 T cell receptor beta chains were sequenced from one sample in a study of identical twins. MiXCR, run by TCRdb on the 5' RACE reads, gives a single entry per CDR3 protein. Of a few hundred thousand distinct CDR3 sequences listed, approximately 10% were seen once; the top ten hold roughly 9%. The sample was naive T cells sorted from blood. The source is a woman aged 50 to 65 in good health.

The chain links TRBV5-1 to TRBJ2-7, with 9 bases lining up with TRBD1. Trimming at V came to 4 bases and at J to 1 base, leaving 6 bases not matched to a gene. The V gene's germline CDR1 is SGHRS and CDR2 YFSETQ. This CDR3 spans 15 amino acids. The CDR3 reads CASSHSGQGSYEQYF. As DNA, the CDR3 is TGCGCCAGCAGCCATTCGGGACAGGGTTCCTACGAGCAGTACTTC. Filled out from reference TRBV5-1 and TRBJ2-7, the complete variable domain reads KAGVTQTPRYLIKTRGQQVTLSCSPISGHRSVSWYQQTPGQGLQFLFEYFSETQRNKGNFPGRFSGRQFSNSRSEMNVSTLELGDSALYLCASSHSGQGSYEQYFGPGTRLTVT.

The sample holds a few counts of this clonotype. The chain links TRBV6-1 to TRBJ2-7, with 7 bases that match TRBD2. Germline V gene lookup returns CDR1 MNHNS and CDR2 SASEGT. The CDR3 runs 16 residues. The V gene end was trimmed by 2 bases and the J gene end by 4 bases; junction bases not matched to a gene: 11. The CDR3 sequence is CASSEPTWRGGYEQYV. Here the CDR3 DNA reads TGTGCCAGCAGTGAACCCACGTGGAGGGGAGGGTACGAGCAGTACGTC.

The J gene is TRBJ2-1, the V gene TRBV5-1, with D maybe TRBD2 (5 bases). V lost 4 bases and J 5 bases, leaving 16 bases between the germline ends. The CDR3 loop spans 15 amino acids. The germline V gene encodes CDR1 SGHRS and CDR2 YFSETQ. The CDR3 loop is CASSGLVWGDNEQFF. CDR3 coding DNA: TGCGCCAGCAGCGGTCTAGTTTGGGGAGACAATGAGCAGTTCTTC.

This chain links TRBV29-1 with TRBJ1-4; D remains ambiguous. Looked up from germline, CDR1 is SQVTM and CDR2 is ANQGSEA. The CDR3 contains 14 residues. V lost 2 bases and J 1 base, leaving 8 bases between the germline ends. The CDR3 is CSVEKGKTNEKLFF. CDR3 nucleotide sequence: TGCAGCGTTGAAAAAGGGAAAACTAATGAAAAACTGTTTTTT.

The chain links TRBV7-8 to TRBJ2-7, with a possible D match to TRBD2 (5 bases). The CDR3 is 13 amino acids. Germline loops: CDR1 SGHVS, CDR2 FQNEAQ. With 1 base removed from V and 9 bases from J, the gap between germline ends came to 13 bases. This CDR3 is CASSLDRAGGQYV. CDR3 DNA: TGTGCCAGCAGCTTAGACCGGGCCGGAGGGCAGTACGTC.

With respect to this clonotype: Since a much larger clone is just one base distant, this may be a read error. The CDR3 region is CSGGRRNEQFF. The CDR3 nucleotides read TGCAGCGGTGGCAGACGGAATGAGCAGTTCTTC. The chain combines TRBV29-1 with TRBJ2-1; no clear D. The V end lost 7 bases, the J end lost 7 bases, and 11 bases lay between the germline ends. The CDR3 runs 11 residues. Germline V CDR1 and CDR2: SQVTM, ANQGSEA.

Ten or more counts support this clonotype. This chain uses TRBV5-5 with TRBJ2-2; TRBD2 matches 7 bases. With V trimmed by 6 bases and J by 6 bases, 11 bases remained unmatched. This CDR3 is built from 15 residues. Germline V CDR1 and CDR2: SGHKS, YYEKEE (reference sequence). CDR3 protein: CASTKKAGDSGELFF. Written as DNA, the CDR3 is TGTGCCAGCACCAAAAAGGCGGGAGATTCCGGGGAGCTGTTTTTT.

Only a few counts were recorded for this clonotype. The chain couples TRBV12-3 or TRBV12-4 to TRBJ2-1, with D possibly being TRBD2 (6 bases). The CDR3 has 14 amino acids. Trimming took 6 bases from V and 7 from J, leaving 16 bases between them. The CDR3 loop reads CASSPTRMLNEQFF. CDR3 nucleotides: TGTGCCAGCAGCCCGACTAGAATGCTGAATGAGCAGTTCTTC.

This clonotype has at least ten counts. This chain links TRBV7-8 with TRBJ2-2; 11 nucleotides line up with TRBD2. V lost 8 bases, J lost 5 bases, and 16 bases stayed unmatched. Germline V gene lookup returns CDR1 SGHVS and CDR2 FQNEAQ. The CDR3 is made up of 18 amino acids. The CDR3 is CASLMSLAGAVGTGELFF. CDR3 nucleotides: TGTGCCAGCCTCATGTCACTAGCGGGAGCGGTGGGGACCGGGGAGCTGTTTTTT.

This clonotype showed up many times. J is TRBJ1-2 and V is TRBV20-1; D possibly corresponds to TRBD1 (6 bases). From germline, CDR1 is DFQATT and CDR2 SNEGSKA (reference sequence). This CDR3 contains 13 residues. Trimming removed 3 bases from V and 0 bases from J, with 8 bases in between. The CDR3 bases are TGCAGTGCTAGCACAGGGCCTAACTATGGCTACACCTTC. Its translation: CSASTGPNYGYTF.

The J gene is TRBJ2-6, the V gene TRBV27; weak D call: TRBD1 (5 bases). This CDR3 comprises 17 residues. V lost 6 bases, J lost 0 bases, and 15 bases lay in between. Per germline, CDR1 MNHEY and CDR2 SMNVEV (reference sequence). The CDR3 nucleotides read TGTGCCAGCAGCCACCGTAGGGGCCACTCTGGGGCCAACGTCCTGACTTTC. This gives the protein CASSHRRGHSGANVLTF.

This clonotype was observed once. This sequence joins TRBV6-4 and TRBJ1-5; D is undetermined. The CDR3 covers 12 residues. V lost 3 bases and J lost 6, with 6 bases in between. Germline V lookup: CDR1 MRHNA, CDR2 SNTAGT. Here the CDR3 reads CASSEKGQPQHF. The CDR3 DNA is TGTGCCAGCAGTGAGAAGGGTCAGCCCCAGCATTTT.

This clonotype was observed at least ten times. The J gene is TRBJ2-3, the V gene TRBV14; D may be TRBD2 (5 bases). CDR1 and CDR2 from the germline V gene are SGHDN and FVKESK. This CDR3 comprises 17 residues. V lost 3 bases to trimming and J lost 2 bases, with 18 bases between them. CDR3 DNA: TGTGCCAGCAGCCAGGAGTCTTGGACTCCCGACACAGATACGCAGTATTTT. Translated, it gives CASSQESWTPDTDTQYF.

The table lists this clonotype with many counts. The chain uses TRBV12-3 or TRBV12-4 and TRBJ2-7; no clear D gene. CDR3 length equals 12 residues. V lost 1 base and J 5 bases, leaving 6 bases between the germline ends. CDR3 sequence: CASSLVLDEQYF. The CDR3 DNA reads TGTGCCAGCAGTTTAGTTTTGGACGAGCAGTACTTC.

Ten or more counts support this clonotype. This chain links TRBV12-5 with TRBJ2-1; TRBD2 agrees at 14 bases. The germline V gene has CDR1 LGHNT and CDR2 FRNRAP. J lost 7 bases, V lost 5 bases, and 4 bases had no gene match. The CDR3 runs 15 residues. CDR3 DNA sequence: TGTGCTAGTGGTCAGTGGACTAGCGGGAGGAATGAGCAGTTCTTC. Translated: CASGQWTSGRNEQFF.

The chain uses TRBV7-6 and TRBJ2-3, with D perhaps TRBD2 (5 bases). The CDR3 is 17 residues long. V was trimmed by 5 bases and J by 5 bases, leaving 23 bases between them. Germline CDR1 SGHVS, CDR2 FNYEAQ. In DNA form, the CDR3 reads TGTGCCAGCAGCCTCGAGTTAATCACGTTGGGGAGAGATACGCAGTATTTT. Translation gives CASSLELITLGRDTQYF.

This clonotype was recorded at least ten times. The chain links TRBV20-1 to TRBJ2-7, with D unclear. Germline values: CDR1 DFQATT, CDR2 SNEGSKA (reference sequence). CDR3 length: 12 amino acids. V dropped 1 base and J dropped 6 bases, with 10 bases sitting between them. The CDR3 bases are TGCAGTGCTAGAGGAGTTAGCCGCGAGCAGTACTTC. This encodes CSARGVSREQYF.

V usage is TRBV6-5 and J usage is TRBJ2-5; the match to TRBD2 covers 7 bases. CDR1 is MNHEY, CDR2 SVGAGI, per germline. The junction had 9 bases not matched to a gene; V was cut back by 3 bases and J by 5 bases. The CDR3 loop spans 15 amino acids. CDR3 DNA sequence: TGTGCCAGCAGTTATCTTGGGCGGGAGTTGGAGACCCAGTACTTC. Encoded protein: CASSYLGRELETQYF.

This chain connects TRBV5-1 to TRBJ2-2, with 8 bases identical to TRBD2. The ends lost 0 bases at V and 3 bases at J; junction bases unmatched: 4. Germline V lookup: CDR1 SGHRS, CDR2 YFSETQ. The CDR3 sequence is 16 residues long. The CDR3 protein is CASSLDGRVDTGELFF. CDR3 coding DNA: TGCGCCAGCAGCTTGGACGGGAGGGTCGACACCGGGGAGCTGTTTTTT.

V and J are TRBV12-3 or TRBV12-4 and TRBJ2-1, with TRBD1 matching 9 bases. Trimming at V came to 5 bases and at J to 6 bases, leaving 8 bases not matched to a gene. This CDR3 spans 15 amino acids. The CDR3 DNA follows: TGTGCCAGCAGTGCCGGGACAGGGACCCCCAATGAGCAGTTCTTC. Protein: CASSAGTGTPNEQFF.

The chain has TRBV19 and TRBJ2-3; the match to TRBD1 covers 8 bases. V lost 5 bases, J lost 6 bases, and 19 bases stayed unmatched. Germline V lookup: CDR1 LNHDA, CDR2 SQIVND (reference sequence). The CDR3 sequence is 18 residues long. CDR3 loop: CASSGDSGTGGNWDTQYF. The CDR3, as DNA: TGTGCCAGTAGTGGGGATTCCGGGACAGGAGGAAACTGGGATACGCAGTATTTT.

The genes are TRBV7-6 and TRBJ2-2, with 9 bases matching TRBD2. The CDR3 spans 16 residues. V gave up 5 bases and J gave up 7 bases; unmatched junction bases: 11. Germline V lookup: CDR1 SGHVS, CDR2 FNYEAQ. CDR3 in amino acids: CASSHGRAGGGGELFF. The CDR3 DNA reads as TGTGCCAGCAGCCACGGCCGAGCGGGAGGCGGCGGGGAGCTGTTTTTT. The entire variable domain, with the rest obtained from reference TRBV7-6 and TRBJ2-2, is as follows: GAGVSQSPRYKVTKRGQDVALRCDPISGHVSLYWYRQALGQGPEFLTYFNYEAQQDKSGLPNDRFSAERPEGSISTLTIQRTEQRDSAMYRCASSHGRAGGGGELFFGEGSRLTVL.

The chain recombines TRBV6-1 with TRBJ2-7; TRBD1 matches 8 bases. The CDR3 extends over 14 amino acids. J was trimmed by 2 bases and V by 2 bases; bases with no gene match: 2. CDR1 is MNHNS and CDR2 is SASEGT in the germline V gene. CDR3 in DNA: TGTGCCAGCAGTGAAAAGGGACAGGCCTACGAGCAGTACTTC. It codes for CASSEKGQAYEQYF.